What follows describes a single TCR beta chain. Its specificity is not known. This specimen belongs to a study of T-cell reconstitution after alpha-beta-depleted transplantation in children. Unique molecular identifiers were incorporated when the TCRbeta library was constructed. TCRdb recomputed calls from the PCR reads with MiXCR, one row per CDR3 protein. The table records more than 400,000 distinct CDR3 sequences, roughly 10% of them present only once. Findings and limits, study-wide: Several hundred expanded graft clones reportedly gave rise to the alpha-beta T cells present about two months after transplant.

The CDR3 length is 15 residues. CDR1 is MNHEY and CDR2 is SMNVEV in the germline V gene (reference sequence). V was clipped by 0 bases and J by 2 bases; unmatched bases: 0. The V and J genes are TRBV27 and TRBJ2-1, with TRBD2 matching 8 bases. This sequence originates from a female patient aged 2 to 10 who had a stem cell transplant for aplastic anemia, so the T cells may come from the graft donor. Sequenced here: PBMCs, mostly from graft donor cells, sampled 180 days after TCRalphabeta/CD19-depleted stem cell transplant. The CDR3 region has the DNA TGTGCCAGCAGTTTATCACTAGCGGCCTACAATGAGCAGTTCTTC. Translation: CASSLSLAAYNEQFF.